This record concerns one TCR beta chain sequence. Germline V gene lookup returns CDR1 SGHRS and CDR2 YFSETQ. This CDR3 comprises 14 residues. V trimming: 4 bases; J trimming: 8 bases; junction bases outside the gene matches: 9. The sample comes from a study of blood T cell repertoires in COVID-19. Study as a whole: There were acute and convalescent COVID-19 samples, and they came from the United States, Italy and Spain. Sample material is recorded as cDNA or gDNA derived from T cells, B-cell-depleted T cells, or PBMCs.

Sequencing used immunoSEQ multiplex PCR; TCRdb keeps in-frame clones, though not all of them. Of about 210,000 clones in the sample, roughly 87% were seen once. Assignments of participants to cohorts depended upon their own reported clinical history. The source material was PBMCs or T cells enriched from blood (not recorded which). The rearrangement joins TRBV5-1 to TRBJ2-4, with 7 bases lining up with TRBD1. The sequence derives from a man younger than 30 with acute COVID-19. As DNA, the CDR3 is TGCGCCAGCAGCCCAAGTATCCAGGGGGACATTCAGTACTTC. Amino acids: CASSPSIQGDIQYF.